These 28 T cell receptor beta chains share one sample of origin, sequenced in a study of spatial heterogeneity in lung cancer. Overall study results and limits: Counts that tracked tumor mutation counts were those of expanded intratumoral alpha and beta TCRs.

Indicated time point: sample taken at primary tumor resection. What these receptors recognize is not known. TCRdb fed the 5' RACE reads into MiXCR, producing one record per CDR3 protein. The data show about 29,000 distinct CDR3 sequences, roughly 6.6% seen once. Sequencing used lung tumor tissue, obtained at surgery. Receptor source: a male donor with early-stage non-small cell lung cancer.

This clonotype was picked up many times. The rearrangement uses TRBV19 and TRBJ2-1; 8 positions match TRBD2. CDR3 size: 16 residues. V shed 4 bases and J 0 bases; nucleotides not matched to a gene: 5. The germline gives CDR1 LNHDA, CDR2 SQIVND (reference sequence). CDR3 in amino acids: CASSTLSGGSYNEQFF. CDR3 bases: TGTGCCAGTAGTACCCTCAGCGGGGGCTCCTACAATGAGCAGTTCTTC.

In this sample, this clonotype turned up a few times. The chain has TRBV20-1 and TRBJ2-3; 13 bases are a match to TRBD2. The CDR3 has 16 residues. Trimming took 5 bases from V and 3 from J; bases not matched to a gene: 8. Germline assignment: CDR1 DFQATT and CDR2 SNEGSKA (reference sequence). The CDR3 DNA sequence: TGCAGTGCTCATCCCGAACTAGCGGGGGGGACAGATACGCAGTATTTT. Its protein product is CSAHPELAGGTDTQYF.

The CDR3 DNA reads TGTGCCAGCAGCCAACGACAGGGGGCGGACTATGGCTACACCTTC. Its translation: CASSQRQGADYGYTF. The rearrangement joins TRBV4-2 to TRBJ1-2, with 10 bases lining up with TRBD1. The V segment lost 2 bases and the J segment 3 bases; nucleotides outside the gene matches: 3. The CDR3 contains 15 residues. Germline V gene lookup returns CDR1 LGHNA and CDR2 YNFKEQ.

The chain has TRBV20-1 and TRBJ1-1, with unresolved D. CDR1 and CDR2 (germline): DFQATT, SNEGSKA (reference sequence). Trimming left V 1 base short and J 5 bases short, with 11 bases between. The CDR3 is 13 amino acids. The CDR3 DNA follows: TGCAGTGCTAGAGGACTCCTAGGGACTGAAGCTTTCTTT. Translating it yields CSARGLLGTEAFF.

This clonotype was recorded many times. V usage is TRBV28 and J usage is TRBJ1-1; perhaps TRBD1 as D (6 bases). The CDR3 has 15 residues. Germline V gene sequence: CDR1 MDHEN, CDR2 SYDVKM. Trimming cost V 5 bases and J 0 bases, with 13 bases left between them. The CDR3 here is CASSPGQTLNTEAFF. CDR3 DNA sequence: TGTGCCAGCAGTCCGGGACAAACTTTGAACACTGAAGCTTTCTTT.

This clonotype was detected ten times or more. The V call is TRBV7-2, the J call TRBJ1-5; 7 bases agree with TRBD1. The V gene's germline CDR1 is SGHTA and CDR2 FQGNSA. V shed 5 bases and J 6 bases; nucleotides not matched to a gene: 7. The CDR3 contains 14 residues. This CDR3 is CASSPRTGGQPQHF. In nucleotides, the CDR3 is TGTGCCAGCAGCCCCAGGACAGGCGGTCAGCCCCAGCATTTT.

The sample holds a few counts of this clonotype. This chain connects TRBV10-2 to TRBJ2-6; D uncertain. CDR3 length equals 13 residues. Looked up from germline, CDR1 is WSHSY and CDR2 is SAAADI. V was clipped by 2 bases and J by 2 bases, with 1 base between them. The CDR3 sequence is CASSEAGANVLTF. CDR3 coding DNA: TGCGCCAGCAGTGAGGCTGGGGCCAACGTCCTGACTTTC.

There are many counts of this clonotype. The chain combines TRBV20-1 with TRBJ2-1, with 12 bases lining up with TRBD2. Unmatched junction bases numbered 8, after V lost 0 bases and J lost 11 bases. Germline V gene lookup returns CDR1 DFQATT and CDR2 SNEGSKA (reference sequence). This CDR3 contains 15 residues. The chain's CDR3 is CSARDRTSGGPQQFF. The CDR3 bases are TGCAGTGCTAGAGATCGTACTAGCGGGGGGCCCCAGCAGTTCTTC.

This clonotype was seen many times. J is TRBJ2-1 and V is TRBV6-2 or TRBV6-3; D is unresolved. The germline V gene has CDR1 MNHEY and CDR2 SVGEGT. V shed 6 bases and J shed 3 bases, with 6 bases lying between them. The length of the CDR3 is 12 residues. In nucleotides, the CDR3 is TGTGCCAGCAGATCTTACTACAATGAGCAGTTCTTC. Translation gives CASRSYYNEQFF.

This clonotype was recorded at least ten times. The CDR3 sequence: CSVVRELAKNIQYF. In nucleotides, the CDR3 is TGCAGCGTTGTTCGGGAGCTAGCCAAAAACATTCAGTACTTC. The V gene is TRBV29-1, the J gene TRBJ2-4; a possible D gene is TRBD2 (6 bases). This CDR3 comprises 14 residues. V lost 4 bases and J 0 bases, leaving 10 bases between the germline ends. Germline loops: CDR1 SQVTM, CDR2 ANQGSEA. Together with reference TRBV29-1 and TRBJ2-4, the CDR3 gives the full variable domain: SAVISQKPSRDICQRGTSLTIQCQVDSQVTMMFWYRQQPGQSLTLIATANQGSEATYESGFVIDKFPISRPNLTFSTLTVSNMSPEDSSIYLCSVVRELAKNIQYFGAGTRLSVL.

This chain joins TRBV7-2 and TRBJ2-5; the match to TRBD2 covers 9 bases. Germline V gene data show CDR1 as SGHTA and CDR2 as FQGNSA. CDR3 length: 16 residues. Trimming cost V 0 bases and J 2 bases; bases outside gene matches: 4. The CDR3 region has the DNA TGTGCCAGCAGCTTAGCGTGGGCGGGGGGGCAAGAGACCCAGTACTTC. This sequence encodes CASSLAWAGGQETQYF.

This clonotype was seen only a few times. The chain has TRBV18 and TRBJ1-1; possibly TRBD1 for D (5 bases). Germline V gene lookup returns CDR1 KGHSH and CDR2 LQKENI. V lost 1 base, J lost 6 bases, and 9 bases lay in between. This CDR3 contains 13 residues. CDR3: CASSPQQGAEAFF. Here the CDR3 DNA reads TGTGCCAGCTCACCACAGCAGGGCGCTGAAGCTTTCTTT.

The chain combines TRBV14 with TRBJ2-1, with TRBD2 matching over 8 bases. V shed 2 bases, J shed 3 bases, and the junction held 9 bases outside the gene matches. The germline gives CDR1 SGHDN, CDR2 FVKESK. The CDR3 is 17 amino acids. The CDR3 bases are TGTGCCAGCAGCCAATCATCTCGGGGGGGGATCTACAATGAGCAGTTCTTC. Translating it yields CASSQSSRGGIYNEQFF.

There are many counts of this clonotype. V usage is TRBV12-5 and J usage is TRBJ1-5; 7 bases map to TRBD1. CDR1 LGHNT and CDR2 FRNRAP come from the germline V gene. The V segment lost 0 bases and the J segment 5 bases; nucleotides outside the gene matches: 13. This CDR3 has 18 amino acids. The CDR3 sequence: CASGLVRAGTELDQPQHF. In nucleotides, the CDR3 is TGTGCTAGTGGTTTGGTCCGGGCTGGGACAGAATTAGATCAGCCCCAGCATTTT.

The chain carries TRBV2 and TRBJ2-5, with TRBD2 as a possible D gene (7 bases). V lost 7 bases and J 3 bases, leaving 12 bases between the germline ends. This CDR3 is built from 13 residues. Germline lookup yields CDR1 SNHLY and CDR2 FYNNEI. This CDR3 reads CASKAGAEETQYF. Here the CDR3 DNA reads TGTGCCAGCAAGGCGGGGGCCGAAGAGACCCAGTACTTC.

This clonotype has at least ten counts. The genes are TRBV11-2 and TRBJ2-1; 9 nucleotides line up with TRBD1. J lost 2 bases, V lost 5 bases, and 4 bases had no gene match. There are 15 residues in the CDR3. Germline assignment: CDR1 SGHAT and CDR2 FQNNGV. Here the CDR3 reads CASSQRQGAYNEQFF. CDR3 nucleotide sequence: TGTGCCAGCAGCCAAAGACAGGGGGCCTACAATGAGCAGTTCTTC.

About this clonotype itself: One end of the junction varies from germline; a read error may be responsible. V gene TRBV11-2 combines with J gene TRBJ1-1; maybe TRBD1 (6 bases). The CDR3 is made up of 12 amino acids. Germline V gene lookup returns CDR1 SGHAT and CDR2 FQNNGV. CDR3 bases: TGTGCCAGCAGTTACCGGGACACAGAAGCTTTCTTT. Amino acids: CASSYRDTEAFF.

The gene calls are TRBV10-3 and TRBJ2-7, with 9 bases aligning to TRBD2. The CDR3 totals 14 residues. Germline V lookup: CDR1 ENHRY, CDR2 SYGVKD. With 6 bases clipped from V and 0 bases from J, the junction kept 3 bases outside the gene matches. This CDR3 reads CAIRPGLASYEQYF. The CDR3 nucleotides read TGTGCCATCAGGCCGGGACTAGCCTCCTACGAGCAGTACTTC.

This clonotype appeared many times. V and J are TRBV20-1 and TRBJ2-7; 7 positions match TRBD2. V lost 5 bases and J lost 6; bases outside the gene matches: 10. The CDR3 sequence is 13 residues long. Germline assignment: CDR1 DFQATT and CDR2 SNEGSKA (reference sequence). Here the CDR3 DNA reads TGCAGTGCTTCCTCGGGAGGATTGAGCGAGCAGTACTTC. It yields the protein CSASSGGLSEQYF.

This clonotype was observed a few times. One end of the junction does not line up with germline, which may come from a read error. The J gene is TRBJ1-5, the V gene TRBV28, with D perhaps TRBD1 (5 bases). The CDR3 has 12 residues. Germline V lookup: CDR1 MDHEN, CDR2 SYDVKM. CDR3 in amino acids: CTSSLRGQPQHF. DNA of the CDR3: TGTACCAGCAGTTTACGGGGCCAGCCCCAGCATTTT.

The chain employs TRBV2 and TRBJ2-2; D not certain. Trimming stripped 6 bases from V and 4 bases from J, with 9 bases between. The length of the CDR3 is 13 residues. Per the germline V gene, CDR1 is SNHLY and CDR2 is FYNNEI. This CDR3 is CASSGSPTGELFF. The CDR3 DNA is TGTGCCAGCAGCGGATCCCCCACCGGGGAGCTGTTTTTT.

This clonotype was detected many times. The V and J genes are TRBV4-1 and TRBJ2-7, with a weak D call TRBD1 (7 bases). The V gene's germline CDR1 is MGHRA and CDR2 YSYEKL. CDR3 length: 15 residues. Trimming removed 1 base from V and 0 bases from J, with 10 bases in between. The CDR3 DNA sequence: TGCGCCAGCAGCCAAGGACAGGGACTCTCCTACGAGCAGTACTTC. Its translation is CASSQGQGLSYEQYF.

This clonotype was detected many times. The chain links TRBV11-2 to TRBJ1-4; TRBD1 aligns across 7 bases. The CDR3 consists of 15 residues. Looked up from germline, CDR1 is SGHAT and CDR2 is FQNNGV. The trim removed 3 bases at V and 6 bases at J, leaving 7 bases unmatched. The CDR3 spells CASSLATGLDEKLFF. In DNA form, the CDR3 reads TGTGCCAGCAGCTTGGCGACAGGGCTGGATGAAAAACTGTTTTTT.

This clonotype has a count of ten or more. V usage is TRBV5-1 and J usage is TRBJ1-2; 8 bases line up with TRBD1. CDR3 length equals 14 residues. Trimming at V came to 4 bases and at J to 0 bases, leaving 2 bases not matched to a gene. Germline V CDR1 and CDR2: SGHRS, YFSETQ. CDR3 sequence reads: CASSKDRANYGYTF. In DNA, the CDR3 is TGCGCCAGCAGCAAGGACAGGGCTAACTATGGCTACACCTTC.

This clonotype occurred many times. This rearrangement joins TRBV6-2 or TRBV6-3 to TRBJ2-3; 8 nucleotides align to TRBD2. Germline values: CDR1 MNHEY, CDR2 SVGEGT. This CDR3 spans 15 amino acids. V shed 5 bases and J 1 base; nucleotides not matched to a gene: 5. For the CDR3, the DNA is TGTGCCAGCAGTCCGGGACTAGGGCGCACAGATACGCAGTATTTT. The encoded protein is CASSPGLGRTDTQYF.

This clonotype was detected many times. V and J are TRBV28 and TRBJ1-1; no reliable D call. The length of the CDR3 is 11 residues. Trimming pared 6 bases from V and 8 bases from J, leaving 10 bases between. CDR1 and CDR2 (germline): MDHEN, SYDVKM. DNA of the CDR3: TGTGCCAGCAGGGTACCAGACGAAGCTTTCTTT. This gives the protein CASRVPDEAFF.

This clonotype has a count of ten or more. The rearrangement uses TRBV18 and TRBJ1-1; tentatively, D is TRBD1 (5 bases). Germline lookup yields CDR1 KGHSH and CDR2 LQKENI. The CDR3 sequence is 14 residues long. Trimming took off 6 bases at V and 4 bases at J, with 15 bases between the two ends. The CDR3 region is CASSLLQGSTEAFF. CDR3 bases: TGTGCCAGCTCTCTGCTGCAGGGCTCCACTGAAGCTTTCTTT.

This clonotype was seen only a few times. The chain uses TRBV27 and TRBJ2-1; 13 positions match TRBD2. Germline V gene data show CDR1 as MNHEY and CDR2 as SMNVEV (reference sequence). The CDR3 length is 15 residues. V trimming: 5 bases; J trimming: 9 bases; junction bases outside the gene matches: 7. Here the CDR3 DNA reads TGTGCCAGCAGTCAACCGACTAGCGGGGGGCTTGAGCAGTTCTTC. It encodes CASSQPTSGGLEQFF.